This T cell receptor beta chain is drawn from a study of blood T cells in healthy people across ages (dated by TCRdb to 2015 to 2017). Study-level background: In model experiments, roughly one uniquely barcoded TCR beta cDNA molecule per two T cells was captured by template switching. Four age groups were formed from the donors: young (average approximately 15 years), middle-aged (around 39), aged (approximately 60) and long-lived (82). The study measured age-related changes in TCR beta repertoire diversity using deep sequencing normalized with unique cDNA molecular identifiers. Using the same blood draw, the study looked at two additional independent replicas of 1 million unique cDNA reads for two donors, one aged 18 to 29 and the other aged 80 or older. To avoid experimental bias, donors of different ages were spread randomly across the sequencing lanes. Beyond this particular receptor, the publication reports: Observed TCR beta diversity per million T cells fell roughly linearly with age, and a significant reduction was already apparent by age around 44. Compared with the aged group, the long-lived group had more naive CD4+ T cells, fewer expanded clones and increased TCR diversity, a pattern suggesting age selection. Observed TCR beta diversity correlated strongly with the percentage of naive T cells measured by flow cytometry. Bulk unsorted PBMC profiling prevented conclusive comparison of naive and antigen-experienced compartments. Estimates of total diversity based on one million sequenced T cells were regarded as lower bounds and as underestimates. Because the CMV infection status of the donors was unknown, age-related changes in expanded clonotypes may potentially have been confounded.

Its CDR3 holds 12 amino acids, cysteine through phenylalanine. The DNA shown is the 36-base CDR3, in frame from base 1. V loses 2 bases of germline sequence and J loses 3 bases, and the interval between the two ends is 5 bases. CDR1 and CDR2, looked up from the germline V gene, are ENHRY and SYGVKD. The library was built by means of 5' RACE. The sample was run on an Illumina HiSeq 2500. The second PCR ran for roughly 6 to 11 cycles and used a J-beta primer mix along with a sample-barcoded 5' primer. A unique molecular identifier was introduced onto each TCR beta cDNA molecule by a template-switch 5' adaptor carrying 12 random nucleotides. Each sample yielded at least 3 million CDR3-containing paired-end reads. All of the RNA was converted into first-strand cDNA using the Mint cDNA synthesis kit, with a TRBC-specific oligonucleotide serving as the primer. Following uracil-DNA glycosylase treatment, a first 18-cycle PCR with universal primers M1SS and BC2_uni_R was performed on all cDNA. Per the source publication's procedure: For normalization, 1 million high-quality reads were randomly selected from each sample, with every read carrying a distinct molecular identifier. Reads with shared molecular identifiers were discarded instead of being binned into consensus sequences. MiTCR, run with a Q25 quality threshold and the strictest error-elimination algorithm, handled CDR3 identification, clonotype clustering and error correction. A nonparametric unseen species model with Euler transformation was used to estimate a lower bound on total TCR beta diversity. TCRdb took the public reads, trimmed them with fastp at Q25, ran MiXCR for clone calling and kept in-frame beta chains. Identical CDR3 protein sequences are pooled into one entry, listed with their most common genes and DNA. TCRdb, not the authors, supplied the V and J calls. Present in this sample are roughly 730,000 distinct CDR3 sequences, about 56% of which were seen just once. In total, the top ten clones hold more than 25% of the sample.

This clonotype was seen only a few times. It lacks a known antigen. No quality values exist for individual bases; no much larger clone is one base distant. The approximately 41 donors, aged 6 to 90 years, were systemically healthy Caucasian individuals from Russia. Each donor gave roughly 11 milliliters of peripheral blood, drawn into EDTA-treated Vacutainer tubes. Ficoll-Paque density-gradient centrifugation was used to isolate PBMCs, with at least 7 million per sample. Trizol reagent was used to extract total RNA from the PBMCs, yielding at least 5 micrograms per sample. The percentages of naive CD45RAhigh/CD27high T cells were determined by flow cytometry on a PBMC aliquot from every donor.

The chain is assembled from TRBV10-3 and TRBJ2-7; no D gene is confidently identified. The sequence was obtained from a man aged 40-49 years in good health. Sequenced input: blood. The CDR3 protein is CAISEGFYEQYF. The DNA sequence is TGTGCCATCAGTGAGGGCTTCTACGAGCAGTACTTC.